The 21 T cell receptor beta chains below all came from one sample that was sequenced in a study of CD8 T cells in Susac syndrome. About 0.45 to 1 ug RNA was reverse transcribed with random hexamers. TCRdb called the immunoSEQ multiplex PCR reads again in MiXCR, with one record for every CDR3 protein. The sample carries 95,000 to 150,000 distinct CDR3 sequences, 90% to 95% recorded once. The sample was CD8+ T cells from PBMCs. The receptors come from a human donor with Susac syndrome.

The rearrangement joins TRBV11-2 to TRBJ1-1; D remains unclear. Trimming cost V 1 base and J 4 bases, with 4 bases left between them. The CDR3 spans 12 residues. Germline CDR1 and CDR2: SGHAT and FQNNGV. This chain's CDR3 is CASSLVRTEAFF. The CDR3 DNA sequence: TGTGCCAGCAGCTTAGTCCGCACTGAAGCTTTCTTT.

The genes are TRBV20-1 and TRBJ2-1; the match to TRBD2 covers 7 bases. CDR1 is DFQATT, CDR2 SNEGSKA, per germline (reference sequence). The CDR3 totals 15 residues. The ends lost 3 bases at V and 5 bases at J; junction bases unmatched: 10. The CDR3 DNA follows: TGCAGTGCTAGTTACCGGGACTACACCAACAATGAGCAGTTCTTC. Translating gives CSASYRDYTNNEQFF.

The chain has TRBV30 and TRBJ2-3, with TRBD2 identical over 12 bases. CDR3 length: 16 amino acids. Germline V gene sequence: CDR1 GTSNPN, CDR2 SVGIG (reference sequence). Unmatched junction bases numbered 7, after V lost 2 bases and J lost 4 bases. The CDR3 spells CAWSLGLAGIPDTQYF. In DNA form, the CDR3 reads TGTGCCTGGAGTCTAGGACTAGCGGGGATTCCAGATACGCAGTATTTT.

The V gene is TRBV6-2 or TRBV6-3, the J gene TRBJ2-7, with D unclear. Germline V gene lookup returns CDR1 MNHEY and CDR2 SVGEGT. CDR3 length: 13 amino acids. Deletions cut 2 bases from V and 7 bases from J, with 12 bases between. CDR3 nucleotides: TGTGCCAGCAGTTACGAGAGAACGAGGGAGCAGTACTTC. Translation: CASSYERTREQYF.

The V call is TRBV9, the J call TRBJ2-1; D call uncertain. CDR3 length: 12 residues. Germline V gives CDR1 SGDLS, CDR2 YYNGEE. V was clipped by 2 bases and J by 5 bases, with 5 bases between them. The CDR3 DNA reads as TGTGCCAGCAGCGTGGGGAACAATGAGCAGTTCTTC. Its protein is CASSVGNNEQFF.

This chain links TRBV29-1 with TRBJ1-2; 9 bases agree with TRBD1. The CDR3 spans 16 residues. Germline V gene lookup returns CDR1 SQVTM and CDR2 ANQGSEA. V lost 3 bases and J lost 5; bases outside the gene matches: 13. CDR3 amino acids: CSVEADGTGYLYGYTF. The CDR3 bases are TGCAGCGTTGAGGCAGACGGGACAGGGTATTTATATGGCTACACCTTC.

Only one count was recorded for this clonotype. The rearrangement links TRBV6-4 to TRBJ2-3; 8 nucleotides match TRBD2. Germline V CDR1 and CDR2: MRHNA, SNTAGT. This CDR3 has 15 residues. Trimming took 5 bases from V and 6 from J; bases not matched to a gene: 10. CDR3 nucleotides: TGTGCCAGCAGTACTCGGGGGGGGAGTGCGGATACGCAGTATTTT. It encodes CASSTRGGSADTQYF.

Concerning this clonotype itself: One junction end does not reproduce the germline sequence, and a read error may be involved. This CDR3 is CGPTFGDREQYF. The CDR3 DNA sequence: TGCGGGCCGACATTCGGGGATCGCGAGCAGTACTTC. J is TRBJ2-7 and V is TRBV6-5, with D possibly TRBD2 on 5 matching bases. CDR1 and CDR2 from the germline V gene are MNHEY and SVGAGI. The length of the CDR3 is 12 residues.

This clonotype was seen only a few times. V is TRBV11-1 and J is TRBJ1-1; no definite D call. V shed 7 bases and J shed 1 base, with 10 bases lying between them. The CDR3 loop spans 13 amino acids. Germline CDR1 is SGHAT and CDR2 is FQDESV (reference sequence). CDR3 loop: CASTPEANTEAFF. The CDR3 region has the DNA TGTGCCAGCACCCCAGAGGCGAACACTGAAGCTTTCTTT.

The rearrangement joins TRBV12-3 or TRBV12-4 to TRBJ2-3; D ambiguous. This CDR3 region has 14 residues. Trimming took 7 bases from V and 2 from J, leaving 13 bases between them. In DNA form, the CDR3 reads TGTGCCAGCATGCGCAGAGCAAACACAGATACGCAGTATTTT. Amino acids: CASMRRANTDTQYF.

The DNA of the CDR3 is TGTGCCAGTAGTATTGGGTACAGCCAAGAGACCCAGTACTTC. Its protein product is CASSIGYSQETQYF. V is TRBV19 and J is TRBJ2-5; D gene unclear. Germline V gene data show CDR1 as LNHDA and CDR2 as SQIVND (reference sequence). V gave up 3 bases and J gave up 1 base, with 9 bases separating them. CDR3 length: 14 residues.

The chain carries TRBV14 and TRBJ1-5; D is unclear. Germline loops: CDR1 SGHDN, CDR2 FVKESK. With 4 bases removed from V and 7 bases from J, the gap between germline ends came to 17 bases. The CDR3 sequence is 15 residues long. CDR3 amino acids: CASSRSGGARQPQHF. CDR3 DNA: TGTGCCAGCAGCCGATCCGGAGGTGCTCGGCAGCCCCAGCATTTT.

The chain combines TRBV2 with TRBJ2-3, with 9 bases lining up with TRBD1. The ends lost 6 bases at V and 5 bases at J; junction bases unmatched: 6. Germline values: CDR1 SNHLY, CDR2 FYNNEI. The CDR3 covers 14 residues. Here the CDR3 reads CASRTDRGIDTQYF. CDR3 nucleotide sequence: TGTGCCAGCAGAACGGACAGGGGCATAGATACGCAGTATTTT.

The chain carries TRBV27 and TRBJ2-7; D unresolved. Germline V gene lookup returns CDR1 MNHEY and CDR2 SMNVEV (reference sequence). V lost 3 bases, J lost 0 bases, and 6 bases lay in between. The CDR3 spans 13 residues. The CDR3 loop reads CASSFVDSYEQYF. CDR3 in DNA: TGTGCCAGCAGTTTCGTTGACTCCTACGAGCAGTACTTC.

The rearrangement joins TRBV27 to TRBJ2-6; D is unresolved. The V and J ends lost 6 bases and 4 bases respectively, with 4 bases between them. Germline CDR1 is MNHEY and CDR2 is SMNVEV (reference sequence). The CDR3 consists of 12 residues. CDR3 nucleotide sequence: TGTGCCAGCAGCCACGGGGCCAACGTCCTGACTTTC. It yields the protein CASSHGANVLTF.

The chain combines TRBV4-3 with TRBJ2-7, with D possibly being TRBD1 or TRBD2 (5 bases each). This CDR3 is built from 15 residues. With 0 bases removed from V and 2 bases from J, the gap between germline ends came to 11 bases. CDR1 is LGHNA and CDR2 is YSLEER in the germline V gene. The CDR3 loop is CASSQDGGGPYEQYF. The CDR3 DNA is TGCGCCAGCAGCCAAGATGGGGGTGGCCCCTACGAGCAGTACTTC.

The V and J genes are TRBV11-2 and TRBJ2-1; 12 positions agree with TRBD2. Per germline, CDR1 SGHAT and CDR2 FQNNGV. The V and J ends lost 4 bases and 5 bases, in that order; junction bases with no gene match: 18. The CDR3 is 20 residues long. This CDR3 is CASSYPQQGGGLAGNNEQFF. The CDR3 coding sequence is TGTGCCAGCAGCTACCCGCAGCAGGGGGGAGGACTAGCGGGAAACAATGAGCAGTTCTTC.

The chain links TRBV29-1 to TRBJ2-1; a possible D gene is TRBD1 (6 bases). The CDR3 totals 11 residues. V was clipped by 7 bases and J by 4 bases, with 8 bases between them. CDR1 is SQVTM and CDR2 is ANQGSEA in the germline V gene. The CDR3 coding sequence is TGCAGCGGGCAGGGGTACAATGAGCAGTTCTTC. Its translation: CSGQGYNEQFF.

This chain connects TRBV6-5 to TRBJ1-1; tentatively, D is TRBD1 (6 bases). Between the trimmed V and J ends, which lost 2 bases and 2 bases, there was a span of 12 bases. The germline V gene encodes CDR1 MNHEY and CDR2 SVGAGI. This CDR3 contains 15 residues. The CDR3 protein is CASSYLPGGNTEAFF. The CDR3 region has the DNA TGTGCCAGCAGTTACCTTCCGGGGGGCAACACTGAAGCTTTCTTT.

The chain carries TRBV5-4 and TRBJ1-6, with unresolved D. V was pared by 4 bases and J by 9 bases, with 23 bases between. The length of the CDR3 is 17 residues. CDR1 and CDR2 from the germline V gene are SGHNT and YYREEE (reference sequence). The DNA for the CDR3 is TGTGCCAGCAGCCAATATACCGGGTCCCCCAGGACTTCACCCCTCCACTTT. Translating it yields CASSQYTGSPRTSPLHF.

The chain uses TRBV9 and TRBJ1-1, with TRBD1 as a possible D gene (5 bases). Germline loops: CDR1 SGDLS, CDR2 YYNGEE. This CDR3 is built from 18 residues. The ends were cut back, 0 bases at V and 1 base at J, with 19 bases in the middle. The CDR3 DNA reads as TGTGCCAGCAGCGTAGAGCATAAGGGTCTAAGGGGGAACACTGAAGCTTTCTTT. Residues: CASSVEHKGLRGNTEAFF. The full variable domain, its missing parts supplied by reference TRBV9 and TRBJ1-1, is DSGVTQTPKHLITATGQRVTLRCSPRSGDLSVYWYQQSLDQGLQFLIQYYNGEERAKGNILERFSAQQFPDLHSELNLSSLELGDSALYFCASSVEHKGLRGNTEAFFGQGTRLTVV.